Following are 21 T cell receptor beta chains from one sample sequenced in a study of blood T cell repertoires in COVID-19. Measured with immunoSEQ multiplex PCR; TCRdb has only the in-frame clones, and not every one. The sample lists under 500,000 clones; more than 85% were seen once. The sequenced sample consisted of peripheral blood. These receptors came from a woman between 25 and 40 years old with acute or convalescent COVID-19.

The J gene is TRBJ1-1, the V gene TRBV5-6; D unclear. Looked up from germline, CDR1 is SGHDT and CDR2 is YYEEEE. The CDR3 length is 12 residues. Between the trimmed V and J ends, which lost 1 base and 10 bases, there was a span of 11 bases. The CDR3 DNA reads TGTGCCAGCAGCTTGTACAGAGATGGAGCTTTCTTT. This translates into CASSLYRDGAFF.

V and J are TRBV7-3 and TRBJ2-5; D possibly corresponds to TRBD2 (5 bases). Germline lookup yields CDR1 SGHTA and CDR2 FQGTGA. CDR3 length equals 14 residues. With 4 bases removed from V and 2 bases from J, the gap between germline ends came to 11 bases. In DNA form, the CDR3 reads TGTGCCAGCAGCTGGAACGGGATTCAAGAGACCCAGTACTTC. Translated, it gives CASSWNGIQETQYF. Combining the CDR3 with reference TRBV7-3 and TRBJ2-5 gives the whole variable domain GAGVSQTPSNKVTEKGKYVELRCDPISGHTALYWYRQSLGQGPEFLIYFQGTGAADDSGLPNDRFFAVRPEGSVSTLKIQRTERGDSAVYLCASSWNGIQETQYFGPGTRLLVL.

About this clone itself: A read error may produce the germline difference seen at one junction end. The chain uses TRBV19 and TRBJ1-5; a weak D match, TRBD1 (6 bases). Germline CDR1 reads LNHDA; CDR2 reads SQIVND (reference sequence). CDR3 length equals 12 residues. As DNA, the CDR3 is TGTGCCAGCAGTACAGGGTGGCAGCCCCAGCATTTT. This gives the protein CASSTGWQPQHF.

This chain's CDR3 is CASGQQTQYF. CDR3 nucleotide sequence: TGTGCCAGCGGGCAACAGACCCAGTACTTC. The genes are TRBV28 and TRBJ2-5; no clear D. The V end lost 8 bases, the J end lost 6 bases, and 7 bases lay between the germline ends. The CDR3 spans 10 residues. The germline V gene has CDR1 MDHEN and CDR2 SYDVKM.

The chain carries TRBV28 and TRBJ2-7; D might be TRBD1 (5 bases). This CDR3 contains 13 residues. CDR1 and CDR2 (germline): MDHEN, SYDVKM. The V gene lost 7 bases and the J gene lost 3 bases, with 13 bases spanning the gap. The CDR3 DNA follows: TGTGCCAGCATTGGGGCCCAGGGCTACGAGCAGTACTTC. Translated: CASIGAQGYEQYF.

This clone came up a few times. The sample contains more than one DNA sequence encoding this CDR3. The chain combines TRBV12-3 or TRBV12-4 with TRBJ2-7; D might be TRBD2 (5 bases). Trimming cost V 6 bases and J 0 bases, with 6 bases left between them. The CDR3 has 12 residues. Here the CDR3 DNA reads TGTGCCAGCAGCCGGGGCTCCTACGAGCAGTACTTC. The encoded protein is CASSRGSYEQYF.

Remarks on this clone: Other DNA sequences in this sample translate to the same CDR3. The chain combines TRBV28 with TRBJ1-4, with D unclear. In germline, CDR1 is MDHEN, CDR2 SYDVKM. Between the trimmed V and J ends, which lost 4 bases and 7 bases, there was a span of 10 bases. This CDR3 has 13 amino acids. The CDR3 coding sequence is TGTGCCAGCAGTTCTGGGCGGGCTGAAAAACTGTTTTTT. Encoded protein: CASSSGRAEKLFF.

This clone came up once. The chain recombines TRBV3-1 (or the pseudogene TRBV3-2) with TRBJ1-5; D is undetermined. The germline gives CDR1 LGHDT, CDR2 YNNKEL (reference sequence). Trimming pared 2 bases from V and 2 bases from J, leaving 13 bases between. CDR3 length equals 16 residues. The CDR3: CASSQRGSGGNQPQHF. The CDR3 nucleotides read TGTGCCAGCAGCCAACGAGGCTCCGGTGGCAATCAGCCCCAGCATTTT.

The chain is built from TRBV2 and TRBJ1-5, with a possible D match to TRBD1 (5 bases). Germline values: CDR1 SNHLY, CDR2 FYNNEI. V was shortened by 6 bases and J by 6 bases, with 15 bases between the two germline ends. This CDR3 comprises 14 residues. The CDR3 nucleotides are TGTGCCAGCAGGGGAGGAGGGGCCGGTCAGCCCCAGCATTTT. The encoded protein is CASRGGGAGQPQHF. Looking up the rest from reference TRBV2 and TRBJ1-5 gives the full variable domain: EPEVTQTPSHQVTQMGQEVILRCVPISNHLYFYWYRQILGQKVEFLVSFYNNEISEKSEIFDDQFSVERPDGSNFTLKIRSTKLEDSAMYFCASRGGGAGQPQHFGDGTRLSIL.

J is TRBJ1-5 and V is TRBV2, with 7 positions matching TRBD1. The V segment lost 8 bases and the J segment 8 bases; nucleotides outside the gene matches: 15. This CDR3 has 15 amino acids. CDR1 SNHLY and CDR2 FYNNEI come from the germline V gene. DNA for the CDR3: TGTGCCAGCTCCAGGCGCGGGACGCAGGGGGAGCCCCAGCATTTT. Amino acid sequence: CASSRRGTQGEPQHF.

The chain carries TRBV4-1 and TRBJ2-7; D perhaps matches TRBD1 (5 bases). This CDR3 region has 14 residues. Germline V gene data show CDR1 as MGHRA and CDR2 as YSYEKL. V dropped 4 bases and J dropped 0 bases, with 10 bases sitting between them. The DNA of the CDR3 is TGCGCCAGCAGCCGGACACTGAGCTCCTACGAGCAGTACTTC. Its protein product is CASSRTLSSYEQYF.

The chain uses TRBV10-3 and TRBJ2-3; TRBD2 matches at 12 bases. Germline CDR1 ENHRY, CDR2 SYGVKD. V shed 7 bases and J 4 bases; nucleotides not matched to a gene: 6. This CDR3 comprises 15 residues. CDR3 protein: CAINSLAGGSDTQYF. The DNA of the CDR3 is TGTGCCATCAATTCCCTAGCGGGGGGGTCAGATACGCAGTATTTT.

This clone was recorded once. The J gene is TRBJ2-7, the V gene TRBV11-2, with 7 nucleotides matching TRBD2. CDR1 SGHAT and CDR2 FQNNGV come from the germline V gene. There are 16 residues in the CDR3. J gave up 4 bases and V 5 bases, and 14 bases lay outside the gene matches. DNA for the CDR3: TGTGCCAGCAGCCATTTAAAGGAGCGGGGCTTTTACGAGCAGTACTTC. Translation gives CASSHLKERGFYEQYF.

The chain uses TRBV5-1 and TRBJ2-3; tentative D call: TRBD1 (6 bases). CDR1 and CDR2 from the germline V gene are SGHRS and YFSETQ. V was clipped by 0 bases and J by 0 bases, with 11 bases between them. The CDR3 totals 16 residues. CDR3 DNA: TGCGCCAGCAGCTTGGCAGGACAGACTAGCACAGATACGCAGTATTTT. It codes for CASSLAGQTSTDTQYF.

This chain connects TRBV18 to TRBJ2-7; D not resolved. In germline, CDR1 is KGHSH, CDR2 LQKENI. This CDR3 contains 13 residues. The V end was cut by 2 bases, the J end by 6 bases, with 11 bases between. The CDR3 region is CASSPFKELEQYF. The CDR3 DNA follows: TGTGCCAGCTCACCATTTAAAGAGCTCGAGCAGTACTTC. Full variable domain (remainder filled in from reference TRBV18 and TRBJ2-7): NAGVMQNPRHLVRRRGQEARLRCSPMKGHSHVYWYRQLPEEGLKFMVYLQKENIIDESGMPKERFSAEFPKEGPSILRIQQVVRGDSAAYFCASSPFKELEQYFGPGTRLTVT.

The gene calls are TRBV24-1 and TRBJ2-2, with 7 bases lining up with TRBD1. This CDR3 is built from 15 residues. The J segment lost 3 bases and the V segment lost 1 base, leaving 1 base of the junction unmatched. Germline V lookup: CDR1 KGHDR, CDR2 SFDVKD. This chain's CDR3 is CATSDFDRDTGELFF. CDR3 nucleotides: TGTGCCACCAGTGATTTCGACAGGGACACCGGGGAGCTGTTTTTT.

This chain joins TRBV6-5 and TRBJ1-6; 7 positions agree with TRBD1. The CDR3 is made up of 15 amino acids. Germline V gene sequence: CDR1 MNHEY, CDR2 SVGAGI. Trimming at V came to 2 bases and at J to 7 bases, leaving 5 bases not matched to a gene. The CDR3 coding sequence is TGTGCCAGCAGTTACGGGACAGTGATCAATTCACCCCTCCACTTT. This translates into CASSYGTVINSPLHF.

This clone was counted ten times or more. V usage is TRBV3-1 (or the pseudogene TRBV3-2) and J usage is TRBJ1-1; D not certain. V gave up 3 bases and J gave up 4 bases, with 9 bases separating them. Looked up from germline, CDR1 is LGHDT and CDR2 is YNNKEL (reference sequence). The CDR3 covers 13 residues. The CDR3 DNA follows: TGTGCCAGCAGCCATGTATCGAGCACTGAAGCTTTCTTT. Translating it yields CASSHVSSTEAFF.

The CDR3 nucleotides read TGCGCCAGCAGCCCAACAGGAGCCTACGAGCAGTACTTC. This encodes CASSPTGAYEQYF. The chain combines TRBV5-1 with TRBJ2-7; D might be TRBD1 (5 bases). The V end lost 4 bases, the J end lost 2 bases, and 10 bases lay between the germline ends. The CDR3 spans 13 residues. CDR1 is SGHRS and CDR2 is YFSETQ in the germline V gene. The whole variable domain, filled in from reference TRBV5-1 and TRBJ2-7, reads KAGVTQTPRYLIKTRGQQVTLSCSPISGHRSVSWYQQTPGQGLQFLFEYFSETQRNKGNFPGRFSGRQFSNSRSEMNVSTLELGDSALYLCASSPTGAYEQYFGPGTRLTVT.

This clone was found a few times. The gene calls are TRBV6-4 and TRBJ2-7, with D perhaps matching TRBD1 (5 bases). This CDR3 has 12 amino acids. From germline, CDR1 is MRHNA and CDR2 SNTAGT. V was trimmed by 8 bases and J by 4 bases, leaving 12 bases between them. The CDR3 DNA is TGTGCCAGCGACCCAGGGAAGTACGAGCAGTACTTC. It is translated as CASDPGKYEQYF.

This clone has ten or more counts. The J gene is TRBJ1-1, the V gene TRBV11-2, with 8 bases matching TRBD1. Germline loops: CDR1 SGHAT, CDR2 FQNNGV. This CDR3 has 13 residues. J lost 4 bases, V lost 3 bases, and 1 base had no gene match. The CDR3 DNA sequence: TGTGCCAGCAGCTTCACAGGGGGCACTGAAGCTTTCTTT. Protein: CASSFTGGTEAFF.